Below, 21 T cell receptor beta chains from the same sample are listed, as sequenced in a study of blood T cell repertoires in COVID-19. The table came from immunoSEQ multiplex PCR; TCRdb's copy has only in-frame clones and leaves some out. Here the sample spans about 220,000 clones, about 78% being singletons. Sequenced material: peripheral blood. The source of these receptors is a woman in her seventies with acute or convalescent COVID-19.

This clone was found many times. The CDR3 bases are TGCGCCAGCAGCGATGTCGGGTCCTACGAGCAGTACTTC. Its protein product is CASSDVGSYEQYF. This chain uses TRBV4-1 with TRBJ2-7; no reliable D call. V gave up 5 bases and J gave up 1 base, with 9 bases separating them. There are 13 residues in the CDR3. Per germline, CDR1 MGHRA and CDR2 YSYEKL.

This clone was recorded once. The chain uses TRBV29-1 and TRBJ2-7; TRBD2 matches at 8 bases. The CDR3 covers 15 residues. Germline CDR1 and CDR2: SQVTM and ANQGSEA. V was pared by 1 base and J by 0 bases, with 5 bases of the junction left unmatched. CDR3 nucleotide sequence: TGCAGCGTTGAAGGGAGGGGGACTAGCTCCTACGAGCAGTACGTC. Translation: CSVEGRGTSSYEQYV.

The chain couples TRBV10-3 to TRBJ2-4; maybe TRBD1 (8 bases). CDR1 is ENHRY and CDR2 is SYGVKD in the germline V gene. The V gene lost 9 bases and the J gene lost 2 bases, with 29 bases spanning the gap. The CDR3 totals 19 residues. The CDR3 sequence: CAIPTGEGLRSVSKNIQYF. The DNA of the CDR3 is TGTGCCATACCGACAGGGGAGGGATTGAGGTCGGTGTCCAAAAACATTCAGTACTTC.

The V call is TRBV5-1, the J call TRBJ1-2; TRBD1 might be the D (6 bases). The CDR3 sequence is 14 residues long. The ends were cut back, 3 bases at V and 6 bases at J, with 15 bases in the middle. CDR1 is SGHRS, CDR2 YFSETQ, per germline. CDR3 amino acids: CASSSSGDRDGYTF. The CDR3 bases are TGCGCCAGCAGCTCCTCAGGGGATAGGGATGGCTACACCTTC.

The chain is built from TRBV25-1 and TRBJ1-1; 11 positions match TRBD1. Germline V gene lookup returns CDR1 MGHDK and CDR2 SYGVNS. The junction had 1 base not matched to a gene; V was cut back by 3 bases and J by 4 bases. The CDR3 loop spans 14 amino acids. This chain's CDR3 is CASSEGTGGTEAFF. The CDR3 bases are TGTGCCAGCAGTGAGGGGACAGGGGGCACTGAAGCTTTCTTT.

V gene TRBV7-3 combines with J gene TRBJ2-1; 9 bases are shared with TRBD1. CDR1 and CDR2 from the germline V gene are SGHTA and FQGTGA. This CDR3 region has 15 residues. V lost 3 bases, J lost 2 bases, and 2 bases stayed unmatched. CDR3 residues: CASSLDRGPYNEQFF. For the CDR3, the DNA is TGTGCCAGCAGCTTGGACAGGGGTCCCTACAATGAGCAGTTCTTC.

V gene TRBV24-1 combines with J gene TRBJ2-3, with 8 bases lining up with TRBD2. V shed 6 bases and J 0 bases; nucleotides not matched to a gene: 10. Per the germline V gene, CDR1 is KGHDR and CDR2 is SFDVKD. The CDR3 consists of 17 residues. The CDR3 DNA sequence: TGTGCCACCAGTCTAGGGCTAGCGGGTATTAGCACAGATACGCAGTATTTT. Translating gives CATSLGLAGISTDTQYF.

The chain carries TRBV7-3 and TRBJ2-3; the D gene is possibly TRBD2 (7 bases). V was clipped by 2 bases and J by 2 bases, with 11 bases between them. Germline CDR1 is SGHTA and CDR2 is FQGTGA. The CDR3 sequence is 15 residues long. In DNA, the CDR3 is TGTGCCAGCAGCTTAGGGGGGGGCCCCACAGATACGCAGTATTTT. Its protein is CASSLGGGPTDTQYF.

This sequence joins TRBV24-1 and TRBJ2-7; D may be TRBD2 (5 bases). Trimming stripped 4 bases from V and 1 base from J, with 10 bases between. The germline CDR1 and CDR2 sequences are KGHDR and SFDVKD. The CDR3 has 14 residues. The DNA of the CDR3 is TGTGCCACCAGTGAAACGGGATTATCCTACGAGCAGTACTTC. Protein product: CATSETGLSYEQYF.

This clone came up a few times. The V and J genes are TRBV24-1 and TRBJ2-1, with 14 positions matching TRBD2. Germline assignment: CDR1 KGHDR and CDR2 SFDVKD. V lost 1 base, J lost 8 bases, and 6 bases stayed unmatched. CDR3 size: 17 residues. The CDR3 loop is CATSDFIGLAGGHEQFF. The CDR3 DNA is TGTGCCACCAGTGATTTTATAGGACTAGCGGGGGGCCATGAGCAGTTCTTC.

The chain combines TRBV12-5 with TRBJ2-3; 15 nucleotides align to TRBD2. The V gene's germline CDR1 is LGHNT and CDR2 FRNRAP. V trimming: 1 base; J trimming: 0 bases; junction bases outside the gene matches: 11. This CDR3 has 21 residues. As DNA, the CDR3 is TGTGCTAGTGGTTTGGCCACCCCAGGACTAGCGGGGGGGCTGAGCACAGATACGCAGTATTTT. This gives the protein CASGLATPGLAGGLSTDTQYF.

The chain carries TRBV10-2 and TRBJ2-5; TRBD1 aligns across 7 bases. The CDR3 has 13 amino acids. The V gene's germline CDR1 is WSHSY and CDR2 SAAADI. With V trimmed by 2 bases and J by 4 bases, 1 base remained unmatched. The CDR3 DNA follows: TGCGCCAGCAGTGAGAGGGGGCGAGAGACCCAGTACTTC. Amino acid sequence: CASSERGRETQYF.

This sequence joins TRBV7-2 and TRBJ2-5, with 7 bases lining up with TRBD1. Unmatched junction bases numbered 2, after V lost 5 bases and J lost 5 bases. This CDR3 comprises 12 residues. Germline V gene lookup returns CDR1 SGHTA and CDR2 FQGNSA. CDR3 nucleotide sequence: TGTGCCAGCAGCAGGGGGCAGGAGACCCAGTACTTC. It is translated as CASSRGQETQYF.

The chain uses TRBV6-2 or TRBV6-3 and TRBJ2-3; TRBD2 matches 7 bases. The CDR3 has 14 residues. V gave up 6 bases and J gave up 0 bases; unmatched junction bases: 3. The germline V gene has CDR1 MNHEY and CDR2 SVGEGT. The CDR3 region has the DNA TGTGCCAGCAGCCTAGCGGCTAGCACAGATACGCAGTATTTT. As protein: CASSLAASTDTQYF.

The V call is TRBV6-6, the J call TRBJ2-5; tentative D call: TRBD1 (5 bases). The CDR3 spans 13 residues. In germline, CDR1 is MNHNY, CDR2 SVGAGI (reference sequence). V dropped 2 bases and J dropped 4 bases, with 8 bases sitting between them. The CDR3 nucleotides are TGTGCCAGCAGTTACGGACACGGAGAGACCCAGTACTTC. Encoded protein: CASSYGHGETQYF.

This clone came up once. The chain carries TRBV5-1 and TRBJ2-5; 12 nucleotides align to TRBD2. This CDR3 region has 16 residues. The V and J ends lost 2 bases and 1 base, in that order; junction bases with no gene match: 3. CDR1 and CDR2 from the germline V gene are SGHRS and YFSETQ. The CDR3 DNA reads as TGCGCCAGCAGCTTATCACTAGCGGGGGGCCAAGAGACCCAGTACTTC. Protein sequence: CASSLSLAGGQETQYF.

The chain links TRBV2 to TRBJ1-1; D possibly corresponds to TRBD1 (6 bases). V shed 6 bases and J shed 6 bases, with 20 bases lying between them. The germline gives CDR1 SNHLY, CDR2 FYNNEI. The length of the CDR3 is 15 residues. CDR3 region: CASSRYSQGSPEAFF. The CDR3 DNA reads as TGTGCCAGCAGCCGCTACTCACAGGGTTCCCCTGAAGCTTTCTTT.

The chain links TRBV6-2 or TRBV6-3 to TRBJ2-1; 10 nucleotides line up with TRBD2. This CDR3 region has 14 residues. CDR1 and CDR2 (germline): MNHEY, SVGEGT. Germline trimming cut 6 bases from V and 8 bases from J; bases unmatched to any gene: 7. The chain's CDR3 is CASSPAGGLDEQFF. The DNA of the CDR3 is TGTGCCAGCAGCCCAGCGGGGGGGCTCGATGAGCAGTTCTTC.

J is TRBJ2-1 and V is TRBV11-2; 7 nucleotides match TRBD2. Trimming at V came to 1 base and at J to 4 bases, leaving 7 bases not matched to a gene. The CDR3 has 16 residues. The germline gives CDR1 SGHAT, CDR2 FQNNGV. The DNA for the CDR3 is TGTGCCAGCAGCTTAGGGGCGTTCGGGGGGTACAATGAGCAGTTCTTC. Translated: CASSLGAFGGYNEQFF.

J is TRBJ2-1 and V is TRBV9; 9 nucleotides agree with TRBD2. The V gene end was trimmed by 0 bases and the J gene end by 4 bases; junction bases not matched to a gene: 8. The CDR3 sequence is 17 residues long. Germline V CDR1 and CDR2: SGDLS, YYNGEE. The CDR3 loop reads CASSVDRGSGGYNEQFF. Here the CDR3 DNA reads TGTGCCAGCAGCGTAGATCGGGGTAGCGGGGGATACAATGAGCAGTTCTTC.

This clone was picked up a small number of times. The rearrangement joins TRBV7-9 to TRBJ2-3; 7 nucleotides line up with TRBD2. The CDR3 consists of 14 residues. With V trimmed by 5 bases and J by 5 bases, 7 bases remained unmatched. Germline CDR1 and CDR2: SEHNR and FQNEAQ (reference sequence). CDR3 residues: CASSPPGGEDTQYF. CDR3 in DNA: TGTGCCAGCAGCCCTCCGGGGGGTGAAGATACGCAGTATTTT.